Following are 14 T cell receptor beta chains from one sample sequenced in a study of T cell changes during pregnancy in multiple sclerosis (dated by TCRdb to between 2019 and 2020). The library came from the immunoSEQ multiplex PCR assay. TCRdb re-hosts the immuneACCESS table, in-frame sequences only. Its copies lack some clones; in the studies checked, an unresolved V gene accounts for under half of them, and the cause for the rest is not known. The sample profile shows tens of thousands of clones; 85% to 95% of them were found once. In total, the top ten clones hold around 2% of the sample. The specimen was peripheral blood, collected in the first trimester of pregnancy. These receptors all come from a female donor in good health, enrolled as a control in a pregnancy study.

The CDR3 loop is CAWRRASGSYNEQFF. CDR3 nucleotides: TGTGCCTGGAGACGAGCTAGCGGTTCTTACAATGAGCAGTTCTTC. The chain is built from TRBV30 and TRBJ2-1; 7 bases line up with TRBD2. Trimming cost V 3 bases and J 4 bases; bases outside gene matches: 9. Germline CDR1 and CDR2: GTSNPN and SVGIG (reference sequence). The CDR3 has 15 amino acids. Variable domain in full (rest from reference TRBV30 and TRBJ2-1): SQTIHQWPATLVQPVGSPLSLECTVEGTSNPNLYWYRQAAGRGLQLLFYSVGIGQISSEVPQNLSASRPQDRQFILSSKKLLLSDSGFYLCAWRRASGSYNEQFFGPGTRLTVL.

The chain recombines TRBV5-6 with TRBJ1-6; 8 bases are shared with TRBD1. The CDR3 sequence is 18 residues long. Germline CDR1 is SGHDT and CDR2 is YYEEEE. J gave up 7 bases and V 0 bases, and 12 bases lay outside the gene matches. CDR3 sequence reads: CASSLGAPGQVRNSPLHF. CDR3 nucleotides: TGTGCCAGCAGCTTGGGGGCGCCGGGACAGGTTCGAAATTCACCCCTCCACTTT.

The chain employs TRBV12-5 and TRBJ2-7, with a weak D call TRBD1 (5 bases). The CDR3 is 14 amino acids. Deletions cut 8 bases from V and 2 bases from J, with 16 bases between. The germline gives CDR1 LGHNT, CDR2 FRNRAP. CDR3: CASLPDRTPYEQYF. CDR3 bases: TGTGCTAGTCTCCCCGACAGAACCCCCTACGAGCAGTACTTC.

The count of this clone is one. The chain is built from TRBV2 and TRBJ2-1; D perhaps matches TRBD2 (5 bases). CDR1 SNHLY and CDR2 FYNNEI come from the germline V gene. The CDR3 runs 13 residues. V was clipped by 8 bases and J by 0 bases, with 8 bases between them. The CDR3 DNA is TGTGCCAGCGAGAGCGGCTCCTACAATGAGCAGTTCTTC. It codes for CASESGSYNEQFF.

The chain uses TRBV6-4 and TRBJ2-7, with 7 positions matching TRBD2. V was pared by 2 bases and J by 2 bases, with 12 bases of the junction left unmatched. The CDR3 consists of 17 residues. Germline CDR1 and CDR2: MRHNA and SNTAGT. In DNA, the CDR3 is TGTGCCAGCAGTGACGATTGGGGGGGTTGGAGTACCTACGAGCAGTACTTC. Translating gives CASSDDWGGWSTYEQYF.

This chain joins TRBV5-1 and TRBJ2-1; possible D gene TRBD1, 5 bases. The ends were cut back, 2 bases at V and 0 bases at J, with 15 bases in the middle. The CDR3 consists of 17 residues. Germline V lookup: CDR1 SGHRS, CDR2 YFSETQ. CDR3 sequence (DNA): TGCGCCAGCAGCTTTAGGGTCCAAAGGGGCTCCTACAATGAGCAGTTCTTC. It is translated as CASSFRVQRGSYNEQFF. Drawing the rest from reference TRBV5-1 and TRBJ2-1, the complete variable domain is KAGVTQTPRYLIKTRGQQVTLSCSPISGHRSVSWYQQTPGQGLQFLFEYFSETQRNKGNFPGRFSGRQFSNSRSEMNVSTLELGDSALYLCASSFRVQRGSYNEQFFGPGTRLTVL.

V is TRBV7-3 and J is TRBJ1-2, with D possibly TRBD1 on 6 matching bases. CDR1 is SGHTA and CDR2 is FQGTGA in the germline V gene. This CDR3 is 18 amino acids long. Trimming stripped 5 bases from V and 8 bases from J, with 30 bases between. The CDR3 coding sequence is TGTGCCAGCAGCCCGACCCCGGCCGGACAGACGAGTTCGGGCGGCTACACCTTC. Its protein is CASSPTPAGQTSSGGYTF.

The chain couples TRBV19 to TRBJ2-2, with D unclear. From germline, CDR1 is LNHDA and CDR2 SQIVND (reference sequence). Trimming pared 10 bases from V and 3 bases from J, leaving 3 bases between. CDR3 length: 10 amino acids. The CDR3 region has the DNA TGTGCCACTTACACCGGGGAGCTGTTTTTT. Translating it yields CATYTGELFF. The full variable domain, with the rest looked up from reference TRBV19 and TRBJ2-2, is DGGITQSPKYLFRKEGQNVTLSCEQNLNHDAMYWYRQDPGQGLRLIYYSQIVNDFQKGDIAEGYSVSREKKESFPLTVTSAQKNPTAFYLCATYTGELFFGEGSRLTVL.

Only one count was recorded for this clone. V usage is TRBV6-4 and J usage is TRBJ1-1; D is possibly TRBD1 (5 bases). Germline V gene lookup returns CDR1 MRHNA and CDR2 SNTAGT. CDR3 length equals 14 residues. Trimming stripped 7 bases from V and 1 base from J, with 13 bases between. The CDR3 region has the DNA TGTGCCAGCAAATATTCCCAGGGGAACACTGAAGCTTTCTTT. This encodes CASKYSQGNTEAFF.

The chain is built from TRBV7-8 and TRBJ2-1; a possible D gene is TRBD1 (5 bases). Germline values: CDR1 SGHVS, CDR2 FQNEAQ. The V end was cut by 5 bases, the J end by 3 bases, with 17 bases between. The CDR3 is 16 residues long. The DNA of the CDR3 is TGTGCCAGCAGCCCGACGACAGAGCTTGACTACAATGAGCAGTTCTTC. Translation: CASSPTTELDYNEQFF.

The genes are TRBV4-1 and TRBJ2-5; D unresolved. CDR1 and CDR2 from the germline V gene are MGHRA and YSYEKL. V dropped 1 base and J dropped 2 bases, with 14 bases sitting between them. There are 16 residues in the CDR3. The CDR3 DNA is TGCGCCAGCAGCCAAGCCCGCCTACTCGAACAAGAGACCCAGTACTTC. Translated: CASSQARLLEQETQYF.

This sequence joins TRBV5-6 and TRBJ2-3; the D gene is possibly TRBD1 (6 bases). V dropped 3 bases and J dropped 1 base, with 9 bases sitting between them. The germline V gene has CDR1 SGHDT and CDR2 YYEEEE. The length of the CDR3 is 14 residues. This chain's CDR3 is CASSSRTGTDTQYF. The CDR3 DNA follows: TGTGCCAGCAGCTCAAGGACAGGCACAGATACGCAGTATTTT. The whole variable domain, filled in from reference TRBV5-6 and TRBJ2-3, reads DAGVTQSPTHLIKTRGQQVTLRCSPKSGHDTVSWYQQALGQGPQFIFQYYEEEERQRGNFPDRFSGHQFPNYSSELNVNALLLGDSALYLCASSSRTGTDTQYFGPGTRLTVL.

The chain employs TRBV30 and TRBJ1-4; 7 nucleotides line up with TRBD1. CDR1 is GTSNPN and CDR2 is SVGIG in the germline V gene (reference sequence). The V gene end was trimmed by 2 bases and the J gene end by 8 bases; junction bases not matched to a gene: 2. CDR3 length: 12 residues. CDR3 amino acids: CAWSQGEEKLFF. The CDR3 nucleotides read TGTGCCTGGAGTCAGGGGGAAGAAAAACTGTTTTTT.

The gene calls are TRBV6-6 and TRBJ1-1; D remains unclear. V lost 7 bases to trimming and J lost 0 bases, with 12 bases between them. The V gene's germline CDR1 is MNHNY and CDR2 SVGAGI (reference sequence). This CDR3 comprises 14 residues. CDR3: CASTTTHMNTEAFF. As DNA, the CDR3 is TGTGCCAGCACCACTACCCACATGAACACTGAAGCTTTCTTT.